Below, 30 T cell receptor beta chains from the same sample are listed, as sequenced in a study of T cell clonotyping in hematopoietic cell transplantation. Assay used: immunoSEQ multiplex PCR; TCRdb lists only in-frame clones, some missing. The repertoire holds about 10,000 clones, with approximately 51% as singletons. Specimen: peripheral blood mononuclear cells, collected 100 days after allogeneic stem cell transplant. These receptors originate from a female patient aged 50-65 years who had an allogeneic stem cell transplant from an unrelated donor, so the T cells may come from the graft donor. Some clones in this sample may be carry-over from other donors' samples.

The chain is built from TRBV27 and TRBJ1-1, with a possible D match to TRBD1 (6 bases). V was cut by 3 bases and J by 4 bases, with 12 bases left in between. CDR1 and CDR2 (germline): MNHEY, SMNVEV (reference sequence). The CDR3 runs 14 residues. CDR3 coding DNA: TGTGCCAGCAGTTTCTCCGGGACACCCACTGAAGCTTTCTTT. Protein product: CASSFSGTPTEAFF.

The chain uses TRBV30 and TRBJ1-1; no reliable D call. The CDR3 runs to 13 residues. Germline loops: CDR1 GTSNPN, CDR2 SVGIG (reference sequence). Trimming stripped 2 bases from V and 1 base from J, with 8 bases between. The CDR3 here is CAWSLFRNTEAFF. For the CDR3, the DNA is TGTGCCTGGAGTCTCTTCAGGAACACTGAAGCTTTCTTT.

J is TRBJ1-6 and V is TRBV2; D is uncertain. The germline gives CDR1 SNHLY, CDR2 FYNNEI. The CDR3 consists of 13 residues. With 11 bases removed from V and 1 base from J, the gap between germline ends came to 9 bases. The CDR3: CAGALSYNSPLHF. CDR3 DNA sequence: TGTGCCGGTGCCCTATCCTATAATTCACCCCTCCACTTT.

This chain joins TRBV9 and TRBJ2-1; D gene unclear. The V gene lost 3 bases and the J gene lost 0 bases, with 10 bases spanning the gap. This CDR3 has 15 amino acids. CDR1 is SGDLS, CDR2 YYNGEE, per germline. As DNA, the CDR3 is TGTGCCAGCAGCGAGCCCCGACACTCCTACAATGAGCAGTTCTTC. Translation: CASSEPRHSYNEQFF.

The J gene is TRBJ2-5, the V gene TRBV30; no reliable D call. The DNA end lines up better with TRBJ2-7; the J call may be wrong. The germline V gene has CDR1 GTSNPN and CDR2 SVGIG (reference sequence). This CDR3 has 11 amino acids. CDR3 region: CAWSPQVEQYF. In DNA form, the CDR3 reads TGTGCCTGGAGTCCGCAGGTCGAGCAGTACTTC.

This clone turned up a few times. The chain employs TRBV5-4 and TRBJ2-7; 7 positions match TRBD2. The CDR3 totals 11 residues. The junction had 3 bases not matched to a gene; V was cut back by 6 bases and J by 6 bases. Germline CDR1 SGHNT, CDR2 YYREEE (reference sequence). CDR3 sequence (DNA): TGTGCCAGCAATACGGGGGGCGAGCAGTACTTC. It specifies CASNTGGEQYF.

The rearrangement uses TRBV5-1 and TRBJ1-2; 9 nucleotides align to TRBD1. V lost 0 bases, J lost 6 bases, and 6 bases stayed unmatched. CDR3 length: 15 residues. CDR1 and CDR2 (germline): SGHRS, YFSETQ. The CDR3 sequence: CASSLAGTGIDGYTF. Here the CDR3 DNA reads TGCGCCAGCAGCTTGGCCGGGACAGGGATCGATGGCTACACCTTC.

The J gene is TRBJ2-6, the V gene TRBV25-1; D call uncertain. The CDR3 totals 13 residues. With 6 bases removed from V and 2 bases from J, the gap between germline ends came to 5 bases. Germline CDR1 is MGHDK and CDR2 is SYGVNS. The CDR3, as DNA: TGTGCCAGCAGCTCCCCTGGGGCCAACGTCCTGACTTTC. Translated: CASSSPGANVLTF.

This clone was counted only a few times. The chain uses TRBV7-3 and TRBJ1-2, with a tentative D call TRBD1 (6 bases). CDR1 and CDR2 (germline): SGHTA, FQGTGA. The CDR3 runs to 13 residues. V lost 4 bases to trimming and J lost 8 bases, with 14 bases between them. CDR3 nucleotide sequence: TGTGCCAGCAGCTCCCCCGGGGGCGCAGGCTACACCTTC. This translates into CASSSPGGAGYTF.

The J gene is TRBJ2-7, the V gene TRBV30; TRBD2 matches 9 bases. J lost 3 bases, V lost 3 bases, and 3 bases had no gene match. The germline CDR1 and CDR2 sequences are GTSNPN and SVGIG (reference sequence). This CDR3 comprises 13 residues. Here the CDR3 reads CAWRLTSGYEQYF. In DNA form, the CDR3 reads TGTGCCTGGAGACTGACTAGCGGCTACGAGCAGTACTTC.

The chain carries TRBV5-4 and TRBJ1-2; 9 positions match TRBD1. The CDR3 runs to 15 residues. CDR1 and CDR2 from the germline V gene are SGHNT and YYREEE (reference sequence). The J segment lost 7 bases and the V segment lost 0 bases, leaving 7 bases of the junction unmatched. CDR3 coding DNA: TGTGCCAGCAGCTTGGGGACAGGGGACTTTATTGGCTACACCTTC. Translating it yields CASSLGTGDFIGYTF.

V usage is TRBV2 and J usage is TRBJ2-7; either TRBD1 or TRBD2 may supply D (5 bases each). Trimming took off 6 bases at V and 1 base at J, with 10 bases between the two ends. CDR1 and CDR2 from the germline V gene are SNHLY and FYNNEI. This CDR3 is built from 13 residues. The CDR3 loop reads CASRAGASYEQYF. CDR3 DNA: TGTGCCAGCAGAGCCGGGGCGTCCTACGAGCAGTACTTC. Full variable domain (rest looked up from reference TRBV2 and TRBJ2-7): EPEVTQTPSHQVTQMGQEVILRCVPISNHLYFYWYRQILGQKVEFLVSFYNNEISEKSEIFDDQFSVERPDGSNFTLKIRSTKLEDSAMYFCASRAGASYEQYFGPGTRLTVT.

Worth noting for this clone: An end of the junction differs from the germline gene, which may be a read error. V usage is TRBV13 and J usage is TRBJ2-7; D ambiguous. The CDR3 contains 13 residues. Germline CDR1 PRHDT, CDR2 FYEKMQ (reference sequence). CDR3 DNA sequence: TGTGCCAGCAGCCTAGGGTTAGCCTACGAGCAGTGCTTC. Its protein is CASSLGLAYEQCF.

This clone was detected a few times. This chain uses TRBV27 with TRBJ1-2; TRBD1 aligns across 9 bases. After removal of 6 bases from V and 4 bases from J, the junction contained 6 bases not matched to a gene. Germline CDR1 reads MNHEY; CDR2 reads SMNVEV (reference sequence). This CDR3 is 14 amino acids long. The CDR3 region is CASSPTGGFYGYTF. The CDR3 nucleotides read TGTGCCAGCAGCCCGACAGGGGGATTCTATGGCTACACCTTC.

The count of this clone is one. This chain joins TRBV2 and TRBJ1-2; D is uncertain. The length of the CDR3 is 12 residues. Per the germline V gene, CDR1 is SNHLY and CDR2 is FYNNEI. V gave up 9 bases and J gave up 8 bases, with 16 bases separating them. DNA for the CDR3: TGTGCCAGGGAAATTGATAGCTTAGGCTACACCTTC. Amino acid sequence: CAREIDSLGYTF. The whole variable domain, filled in from reference TRBV2 and TRBJ1-2, reads EPEVTQTPSHQVTQMGQEVILRCVPISNHLYFYWYRQILGQKVEFLVSFYNNEISEKSEIFDDQFSVERPDGSNFTLKIRSTKLEDSAMYFCAREIDSLGYTFGSGTRLTVV.

The rearrangement uses TRBV20-1 and TRBJ1-1; D remains ambiguous. Germline loops: CDR1 DFQATT, CDR2 SNEGSKA (reference sequence). Trimming removed 1 base from V and 5 bases from J, with 5 bases in between. The CDR3 totals 11 residues. CDR3 sequence: CSARVGTEAFF. DNA of the CDR3: TGCAGTGCTAGAGTGGGTACTGAAGCTTTCTTT.

The chain has TRBV28 and TRBJ2-5; D ambiguous. This CDR3 spans 11 amino acids. The V and J ends lost 3 bases and 2 bases respectively, with 1 base between them. Germline values: CDR1 MDHEN, CDR2 SYDVKM. The CDR3 loop reads CASSLQETQYF. The CDR3 nucleotides are TGTGCCAGCAGTTTGCAAGAGACCCAGTACTTC. Using reference TRBV28 and TRBJ2-5 for the parts outside the CDR3, the full variable domain is DVKVTQSSRYLVKRTGEKVFLECVQDMDHENMFWYRQDPGLGLRLIYFSYDVKMKEKGDIPEGYSVSREKKERFSLILESASTNQTSMYLCASSLQETQYFGPGTRLLVL.

This clone was observed once. The rearrangement joins TRBV5-6 to TRBJ1-3; TRBD1 might be the D (5 bases). V was trimmed by 3 bases and J by 4 bases, leaving 14 bases between them. This CDR3 region has 15 residues. In germline, CDR1 is SGHDT, CDR2 YYEEEE. CDR3 sequence reads: CASSSRRVQGNTIYF. The CDR3 bases are TGTGCCAGCAGCTCCCGCAGGGTCCAGGGAAACACCATATATTTT. Looking up the rest from reference TRBV5-6 and TRBJ1-3 gives the full variable domain: DAGVTQSPTHLIKTRGQQVTLRCSPKSGHDTVSWYQQALGQGPQFIFQYYEEEERQRGNFPDRFSGHQFPNYSSELNVNALLLGDSALYLCASSSRRVQGNTIYFGEGSWLTVV.

The J gene is TRBJ1-4, the V gene TRBV7-2; D unresolved. Germline CDR1 reads SGHTA; CDR2 reads FQGNSA. Trimming pared 3 bases from V and 7 bases from J, leaving 3 bases between. The CDR3 extends over 11 amino acids. In DNA form, the CDR3 reads TGTGCCAGCAGCTTCAGTGAAAAACTGTTTTTT. This encodes CASSFSEKLFF. Full variable domain (remainder filled in from reference TRBV7-2 and TRBJ1-4): GAGVSQSPSNKVTEKGKDVELRCDPISGHTALYWYRQSLGQGLEFLIYFQGNSAPDKSGLPSDRFSAERTGGSVSTLTIQRTQQEDSAVYLCASSFSEKLFFGSGTQLSVL.

The V call is TRBV9, the J call TRBJ1-6; no clear D gene. Germline V lookup: CDR1 SGDLS, CDR2 YYNGEE. CDR3 length equals 13 residues. V shed 3 bases and J shed 9 bases, with 10 bases lying between them. The CDR3 loop reads CASSAREGSPLHF. The CDR3, as DNA: TGTGCCAGCAGCGCCCGAGAGGGTTCACCCCTCCACTTT.

CDR3 sequence reads: CASSQDEGEGQPQHF. The CDR3 DNA reads TGCGCCAGCAGCCAAGATGAAGGGGAAGGACAGCCCCAGCATTTT. The chain is built from TRBV4-1 and TRBJ1-5; a weak D match, TRBD1 (5 bases). Trimming removed 0 bases from V and 7 bases from J, with 13 bases in between. The CDR3 loop spans 15 amino acids. The germline CDR1 and CDR2 sequences are MGHRA and YSYEKL.

The gene calls are TRBV6-5 and TRBJ1-1; D ambiguous. V shed 2 bases and J shed 8 bases, with 12 bases lying between them. The germline CDR1 and CDR2 sequences are MNHEY and SVGAGI. CDR3 length: 13 amino acids. The CDR3 reads CASSYHAKGEAFF. CDR3 in DNA: TGTGCCAGCAGTTACCACGCGAAGGGAGAAGCTTTCTTT.

The chain recombines TRBV30 with TRBJ1-2; a weak D match, TRBD1 (5 bases). The CDR3 contains 12 residues. V was cut by 7 bases and J by 2 bases, with 11 bases left in between. In germline, CDR1 is GTSNPN, CDR2 SVGIG (reference sequence). CDR3 DNA: TGTGCCTCTACAGGAACCAACTATGGCTACACCTTC. Its translation is CASTGTNYGYTF.

This clone was picked up a small number of times. The chain combines TRBV5-4 with TRBJ1-6; maybe TRBD1 (5 bases). Trimming shortened V by 4 bases and J by 11 bases, and 22 bases separated the two germline ends. CDR3 size: 16 residues. From germline, CDR1 is SGHNT and CDR2 YYREEE (reference sequence). CDR3 region: CASSLTGTSFSPPLHF. The CDR3 region has the DNA TGTGCCAGCAGCCTAACCGGGACCTCCTTTTCGCCACCCCTCCACTTT.

The chain employs TRBV6-5 and TRBJ1-2; 7 nucleotides agree with TRBD1. Germline V CDR1 and CDR2: MNHEY, SVGAGI. The V segment lost 7 bases and the J segment 8 bases; nucleotides outside the gene matches: 10. The length of the CDR3 is 13 residues. In DNA form, the CDR3 reads TGTGCCAGCACCCGAACTGGGGGACAGGGCTACACCTTC. Translating it yields CASTRTGGQGYTF.

The V call is TRBV2, the J call TRBJ2-7; 8 nucleotides line up with TRBD2. CDR1 and CDR2 (germline): SNHLY, FYNNEI. J was trimmed by 7 bases and V by 6 bases; bases with no gene match: 11. The CDR3 length is 14 residues. The DNA for the CDR3 is TGTGCCAGCAGACCCGGAGCGGGAGTGGGGGAGCAGTACTTC. Amino acids: CASRPGAGVGEQYF.

This chain connects TRBV30 to TRBJ1-1, with D maybe TRBD1 (6 bases). The germline CDR1 and CDR2 sequences are GTSNPN and SVGIG (reference sequence). Trimming took off 4 bases at V and 2 bases at J, with 17 bases between the two ends. The length of the CDR3 is 15 residues. In nucleotides, the CDR3 is TGTGCCTGGAAACAGGACAGAGGGGTTAACACTGAAGCTTTCTTT. This codes for CAWKQDRGVNTEAFF.

This clone turned up a few times. The CDR3 here is CASSDLQTSSGNTIYF. In nucleotides, the CDR3 is TGTGCCAGCAGTGACTTGCAGACAAGCTCTGGAAACACCATATATTTT. The chain combines TRBV25-1 with TRBJ1-3, with D unclear. V was clipped by 3 bases and J by 0 bases, with 12 bases between them. Germline CDR1 and CDR2: MGHDK and SYGVNS. There are 16 residues in the CDR3.

The rearrangement links TRBV30 to TRBJ2-1; TRBD2 matches at 8 bases. Germline values: CDR1 GTSNPN, CDR2 SVGIG (reference sequence). The CDR3 consists of 13 residues. V lost 0 bases and J lost 9; bases outside the gene matches: 4. The CDR3 sequence is CAWSVAGVAEQFF. In DNA, the CDR3 is TGTGCCTGGAGTGTAGCGGGAGTGGCTGAGCAGTTCTTC.

The gene calls are TRBV29-1 and TRBJ1-3, with D hard to call. Trimming pared 8 bases from V and 0 bases from J, leaving 11 bases between. This CDR3 comprises 13 residues. Per the germline V gene, CDR1 is SQVTM and CDR2 is ANQGSEA. In DNA form, the CDR3 reads TGCAGCCTCTTCTGGTGCTCTGGAAACACCATATATTTT. Translating it yields CSLFWCSGNTIYF. The whole variable domain, filled in from reference TRBV29-1 and TRBJ1-3, reads SAVISQKPSRDICQRGTSLTIQCQVDSQVTMMFWYRQQPGQSLTLIATANQGSEATYESGFVIDKFPISRPNLTFSTLTVSNMSPEDSSIYLCSLFWCSGNTIYFGEGSWLTVV.